These 4 T cell receptor beta chains originate from one sample sequenced in a study of T cell responses to AZD1222 COVID-19 vaccine. Method: immunoSEQ multiplex PCR; TCRdb's copy keeps in-frame clones and lacks some. The sample yields 110,000 to 150,000 clones, approximately 83% seen once. Sequencing used peripheral blood, obtained on day 0 of AZD1222 vaccination. The receptor source for this set is an adult in good health.

This clone has more than one count but fewer than ten. V and J are TRBV6-6 and TRBJ2-7, with 9 bases identical to TRBD1. CDR3 size: 16 residues. Per the germline V gene, CDR1 is MNHNY and CDR2 is SVGAGI (reference sequence). The J segment lost 5 bases and the V segment lost 10 bases, leaving 18 bases of the junction unmatched. As DNA, the CDR3 is TGTGCCACCAAGGACCCACAGGGGGCGCAGAGAAACGAGCAGTACTTC. This encodes CATKDPQGAQRNEQYF.

V usage is TRBV5-5 and J usage is TRBJ1-3, with 10 bases fitting TRBD1. J gave up 3 bases and V 6 bases, and 15 bases lay outside the gene matches. This CDR3 region has 18 residues. Germline loops: CDR1 SGHKS, CDR2 YYEKEE (reference sequence). DNA of the CDR3: TGTGCCAGCATCAATACCAGGACAGGGGGAATTCTTGGAAACACCATATATTTT. This codes for CASINTRTGGILGNTIYF.

The chain couples TRBV16 to TRBJ1-5; D perhaps matches TRBD1 (5 bases). CDR1 KGHSY and CDR2 FQNENV come from the germline V gene. This CDR3 spans 15 amino acids. Trimming shortened V by 4 bases and J by 5 bases, and 15 bases separated the two germline ends. CDR3 in DNA: TGTGCCAGCAGCCCCGCTCAGGGCCCCTATCAGCCCCAGCATTTT. Amino acid sequence: CASSPAQGPYQPQHF.

The chain has TRBV11-3 and TRBJ2-1; a weak D match, TRBD1 (6 bases). The CDR3 runs to 14 residues. The germline V gene has CDR1 SGHNT and CDR2 YENEEA. Trimming stripped 2 bases from V and 4 bases from J, with 9 bases between. The CDR3 protein is CASSLQQGYNEQFF. Here the CDR3 DNA reads TGTGCCAGCAGCTTACAACAGGGATACAATGAGCAGTTCTTC.